The 22 T cell receptor beta chains given below trace back to one sample, sequenced in a study of blood T cell repertoires in COVID-19. The method was immunoSEQ multiplex PCR; TCRdb's version includes in-frame clones alone and lacks a portion of them. Among 200,000 to 250,000 clones listed, about nine tenths were seen once. The sequenced sample was PBMCs or T cells enriched from blood (not recorded which). The receptors here all came from a woman between 40 and 55 years old with acute COVID-19.

The gene calls are TRBV19 and TRBJ1-5, with no clear D. The germline V gene has CDR1 LNHDA and CDR2 SQIVND (reference sequence). The V end lost 5 bases, the J end lost 1 base, and 9 bases lay between the germline ends. The CDR3 contains 14 residues. The CDR3 here is CASSWRESNQPQHF. In DNA form, the CDR3 reads TGTGCCAGTAGTTGGAGGGAAAGCAATCAGCCCCAGCATTTT.

As regards this clone: This may arise from a read error, as a much more abundant clone is one base away. CDR3 nucleotide sequence: TGCGCCAGCAGCTTCACAGGGGAGAACACTGAAGCTTTCTTT. This codes for CASSFTGENTEAFF. V gene TRBV5-1 combines with J gene TRBJ1-1, with 7 bases lining up with TRBD1. The trim removed 2 bases at V and 1 base at J, leaving 2 bases unmatched. Germline values: CDR1 SGHRS, CDR2 YFSETQ. CDR3 length: 14 amino acids.

The chain joins TRBV29-1 to TRBJ1-2; possibly TRBD1 for D (5 bases). The CDR3 is made up of 14 amino acids. Trimming pared 4 bases from V and 4 bases from J, leaving 16 bases between. CDR1 and CDR2 from the germline V gene are SQVTM and ANQGSEA. CDR3 protein: CSVVRTGEPYGYTF. As DNA, the CDR3 is TGCAGCGTTGTGAGAACGGGGGAGCCCTATGGCTACACCTTC.

The chain is built from TRBV19 and TRBJ1-2, with D possibly being TRBD1 (6 bases). Germline CDR1 reads LNHDA; CDR2 reads SQIVND (reference sequence). The CDR3 has 13 residues. The germline V and J ends were trimmed by 4 bases and 8 bases, with 14 bases remaining between them. Here the CDR3 reads CASSTGQFVGYTF. The CDR3 DNA follows: TGTGCCAGTAGTACCGGACAGTTTGTGGGCTACACCTTC.

This clone was observed a handful of times. This sequence joins TRBV7-9 and TRBJ2-1; D gene uncertain. The CDR3 length is 17 residues. The V end was cut by 0 bases, the J end by 0 bases, with 12 bases between. Germline V gene data show CDR1 as SEHNR and CDR2 as FQNEAQ (reference sequence). Here the CDR3 DNA reads TGTGCCAGCAGCTTAGCGGTTACGGCTAGCTCCTACAATGAGCAGTTCTTC. Translation gives CASSLAVTASSYNEQFF.

The rearrangement uses TRBV7-3 and TRBJ2-3; D is perhaps TRBD2 (5 bases). The CDR3 is made up of 16 amino acids. Trimming pared 5 bases from V and 1 base from J, leaving 16 bases between. Germline assignment: CDR1 SGHTA and CDR2 FQGTGA. CDR3 in amino acids: CASSQAPGAGTDTQYF. The CDR3, as DNA: TGTGCCAGCAGCCAAGCCCCAGGAGCGGGCACAGATACGCAGTATTTT.

CDR3 region: CASSLGLRENSPLHF. The CDR3, as DNA: TGTGCCAGCAGCTTAGGTCTCCGGGAAAATTCACCCCTCCACTTT. This chain joins TRBV5-4 and TRBJ1-6; D remains unclear. The CDR3 consists of 15 residues. V shed 2 bases and J shed 7 bases, with 13 bases lying between them. Germline V CDR1 and CDR2: SGHNT, YYREEE (reference sequence).

The V gene is TRBV7-9, the J gene TRBJ1-3; D gene uncertain. This CDR3 contains 14 residues. Trimming shortened V by 0 bases and J by 10 bases, and 13 bases separated the two germline ends. In germline, CDR1 is SEHNR, CDR2 FQNEAQ (reference sequence). CDR3 in DNA: TGTGCCAGCAGCTTAGCGCTAGGAGGTCGAACCATATATTTT. Residues: CASSLALGGRTIYF.

J is TRBJ2-3 and V is TRBV3-1 (or the pseudogene TRBV3-2); no reliable D call. CDR1 is LGHDT, CDR2 YNNKEL, per germline (reference sequence). This CDR3 is 16 amino acids long. V was clipped by 3 bases and J by 2 bases, with 15 bases between them. The CDR3 region has the DNA TGTGCCAGCAGCCATTCCCAAGCCTTCTCCACAGATACGCAGTATTTT. It encodes CASSHSQAFSTDTQYF.

The J gene is TRBJ2-3, the V gene TRBV19; 8 bases fit TRBD1. Germline lookup yields CDR1 LNHDA and CDR2 SQIVND (reference sequence). CDR3 length: 16 residues. V shed 2 bases and J 8 bases; nucleotides not matched to a gene: 12. Here the CDR3 reads CASSIIGGQVRGTQYF. The CDR3 DNA follows: TGTGCCAGTAGTATAATTGGGGGACAGGTACGCGGTACGCAGTATTTT.

The chain combines TRBV7-3 with TRBJ2-1, with TRBD1 matching 9 bases. The junction had 5 bases not matched to a gene; V was cut back by 4 bases and J by 4 bases. Germline V lookup: CDR1 SGHTA, CDR2 FQGTGA. The CDR3 is 15 amino acids. The CDR3 here is CASSSPGTGYNEQFF. CDR3 bases: TGTGCCAGCAGCTCCCCCGGGACAGGGTACAATGAGCAGTTCTTC.

Here the CDR3 DNA reads TGTGCCAGCAGCCAAGATGGGACGGGGGGCCCACCTGGTGGCTACACCTTC. Translated, it gives CASSQDGTGGPPGGYTF. This chain uses TRBV3-1 (or the pseudogene TRBV3-2) with TRBJ1-2; weak D call: TRBD1 (6 bases). The CDR3 is made up of 17 amino acids. Germline V gene sequence: CDR1 LGHDT, CDR2 YNNKEL (reference sequence). Trimming left V 0 bases short and J 7 bases short, with 21 bases between.

This clone came up once. The chain carries TRBV19 and TRBJ1-5; D is perhaps TRBD1 (5 bases). The germline CDR1 and CDR2 sequences are LNHDA and SQIVND (reference sequence). V lost 7 bases, J lost 3 bases, and 16 bases lay in between. This CDR3 region has 15 residues. The CDR3 protein is CASKGTGVDNQPQHF. CDR3 nucleotide sequence: TGTGCCAGTAAGGGTACGGGGGTCGACAATCAGCCCCAGCATTTT.

The gene calls are TRBV3-1 (or the pseudogene TRBV3-2) and TRBJ1-1; weak D call: TRBD1 (5 bases). This CDR3 spans 15 amino acids. With 3 bases removed from V and 0 bases from J, the gap between germline ends came to 11 bases. Per the germline V gene, CDR1 is LGHDT and CDR2 is YNNKEL (reference sequence). The CDR3, as DNA: TGTGCCAGCAGCCATACCGCAGGGATGAACACTGAAGCTTTCTTT. Amino acids: CASSHTAGMNTEAFF.

CDR3 in amino acids: CSAGPTETQYF. As DNA, the CDR3 is TGCAGTGCTGGCCCCACGGAGACCCAGTACTTC. V and J are TRBV20-1 and TRBJ2-5; the D is unclear. CDR3 length: 11 residues. Trimming stripped 5 bases from V and 5 bases from J, with 9 bases between. Germline V lookup: CDR1 DFQATT, CDR2 SNEGSKA (reference sequence).

The sample holds one count of this clone. The genes are TRBV5-5 and TRBJ1-5; D is perhaps TRBD1 (5 bases). CDR1 SGHKS and CDR2 YYEKEE come from the germline V gene (reference sequence). This CDR3 has 17 residues. V shed 2 bases and J shed 7 bases, with 22 bases lying between them. The CDR3, as DNA: TGTGCCAGCAGCTTCTATCAGGATATGGGGCTAGGACAGCCCCAGCATTTT. Its protein product is CASSFYQDMGLGQPQHF.

The V gene is TRBV5-4, the J gene TRBJ1-1, with TRBD1 as a possible D gene (5 bases). V shed 3 bases and J shed 1 base, with 10 bases lying between them. The CDR3 is 14 residues long. In germline, CDR1 is SGHNT, CDR2 YYREEE (reference sequence). The CDR3 is CASSSGDRNTEAFF. The CDR3 region has the DNA TGTGCCAGCAGCTCGGGTGACAGGAACACTGAAGCTTTCTTT. Full variable domain (remainder filled in from reference TRBV5-4 and TRBJ1-1): ETGVTQSPTHLIKTRGQQVTLRCSSQSGHNTVSWYQQALGQGPQFIFQYYREEENGRGNFPPRFSGLQFPNYSSELNVNALELDDSALYLCASSSGDRNTEAFFGQGTRLTVV.

The chain uses TRBV18 and TRBJ2-7, with D perhaps TRBD1 (5 bases). With 3 bases removed from V and 7 bases from J, the gap between germline ends came to 16 bases. Germline CDR1 and CDR2: KGHSH and LQKENI. The CDR3 loop spans 14 amino acids. The DNA for the CDR3 is TGTGCCAGCTCACCCCTCGAGCGAAGGGGAGAGCAGTACTTC. This codes for CASSPLERRGEQYF. Based on the CDR3 plus reference TRBV18 and TRBJ2-7, the full variable domain is NAGVMQNPRHLVRRRGQEARLRCSPMKGHSHVYWYRQLPEEGLKFMVYLQKENIIDESGMPKERFSAEFPKEGPSILRIQQVVRGDSAAYFCASSPLERRGEQYFGPGTRLTVT.

This rearrangement joins TRBV3-1 (or the pseudogene TRBV3-2) to TRBJ2-5; 8 bases align to TRBD1. The CDR3 consists of 16 residues. Germline V gene sequence: CDR1 LGHDT, CDR2 YNNKEL (reference sequence). V was pared by 2 bases and J by 2 bases, with 7 bases of the junction left unmatched. CDR3 region: CASSQRTGKRQETQYF. Here the CDR3 DNA reads TGTGCCAGCAGCCAACGGACAGGGAAGAGGCAAGAGACCCAGTACTTC.

This clone was detected a few times. This chain connects TRBV7-9 to TRBJ1-5; D possibly corresponds to TRBD1 (6 bases). CDR1 is SEHNR, CDR2 FQNEAQ, per germline (reference sequence). CDR3 length equals 16 residues. Trimming left V 4 bases short and J 0 bases short, with 13 bases between. The DNA of the CDR3 is TGTGCCAGCAGCTCCGGACAGCCCAGTAGCAATCAGCCCCAGCATTTT. Translation gives CASSSGQPSSNQPQHF. The entire variable domain, with the rest obtained from reference TRBV7-9 and TRBJ1-5, is as follows: DTGVSQNPRHKITKRGQNVTFRCDPISEHNRLYWYRQTLGQGPEFLTYFQNEAQLEKSRLLSDRFSAERPKGSFSTLEIQRTEQGDSAMYLCASSSGQPSSNQPQHFGDGTRLSIL.

The chain is built from TRBV11-1 and TRBJ1-2, with 10 bases matching TRBD1. The germline CDR1 and CDR2 sequences are SGHAT and FQDESV (reference sequence). The CDR3 is 15 residues long. V was clipped by 5 bases and J by 3 bases; unmatched bases: 6. CDR3 nucleotide sequence: TGTGCCAGCAGCGTACGGGACAGGGGAGACTATGGCTACACCTTC. Its translation is CASSVRDRGDYGYTF.

Worth noting for this clone: In the same sample, other DNA sequences code for this CDR3. The genes are TRBV19 and TRBJ2-2; no firm D call. Per the germline V gene, CDR1 is LNHDA and CDR2 is SQIVND (reference sequence). V was trimmed by 2 bases and J by 0 bases, leaving 4 bases between them. The CDR3 consists of 14 residues. CDR3: CASSISANTGELFF. The CDR3 DNA is TGTGCCAGTAGTATATCTGCGAACACCGGGGAGCTGTTTTTT.